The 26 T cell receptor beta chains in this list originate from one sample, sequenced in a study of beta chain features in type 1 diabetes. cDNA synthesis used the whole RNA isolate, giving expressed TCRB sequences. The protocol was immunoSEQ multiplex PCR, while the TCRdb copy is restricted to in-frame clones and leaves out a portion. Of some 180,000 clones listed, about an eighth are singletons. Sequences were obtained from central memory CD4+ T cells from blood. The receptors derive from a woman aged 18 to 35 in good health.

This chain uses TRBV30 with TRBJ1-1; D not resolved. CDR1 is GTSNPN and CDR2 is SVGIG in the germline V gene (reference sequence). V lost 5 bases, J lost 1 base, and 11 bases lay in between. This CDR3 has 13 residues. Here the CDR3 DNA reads TGTGCCTGGCGACGGAGCAGGAACACTGAAGCTTTCTTT. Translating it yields CAWRRSRNTEAFF.

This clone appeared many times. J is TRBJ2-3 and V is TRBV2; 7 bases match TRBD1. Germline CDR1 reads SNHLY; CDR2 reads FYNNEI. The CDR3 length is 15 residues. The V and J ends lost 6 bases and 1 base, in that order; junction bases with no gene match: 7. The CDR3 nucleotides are TGTGCCAGCAGAGTACAGGGGCTAGGCACAGATACGCAGTATTTT. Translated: CASRVQGLGTDTQYF.

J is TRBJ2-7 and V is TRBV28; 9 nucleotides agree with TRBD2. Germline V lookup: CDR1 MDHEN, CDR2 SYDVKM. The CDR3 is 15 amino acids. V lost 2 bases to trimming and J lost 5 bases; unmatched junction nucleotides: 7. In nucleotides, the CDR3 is TGTGCCAGCAGTTTAGGGGCGGGAGGGCCTCACGAGCAGTACTTC. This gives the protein CASSLGAGGPHEQYF. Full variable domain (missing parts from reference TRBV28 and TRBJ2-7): DVKVTQSSRYLVKRTGEKVFLECVQDMDHENMFWYRQDPGLGLRLIYFSYDVKMKEKGDIPEGYSVSREKKERFSLILESASTNQTSMYLCASSLGAGGPHEQYFGPGTRLTVT.

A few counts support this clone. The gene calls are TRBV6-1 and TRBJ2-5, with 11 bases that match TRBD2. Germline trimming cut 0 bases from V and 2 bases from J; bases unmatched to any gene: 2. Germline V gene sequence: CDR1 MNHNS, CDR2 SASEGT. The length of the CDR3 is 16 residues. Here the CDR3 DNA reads TGTGCCAGCAGTGAAGCGATAGCGGGAGGGCAAGAGACCCAGTACTTC. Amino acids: CASSEAIAGGQETQYF.

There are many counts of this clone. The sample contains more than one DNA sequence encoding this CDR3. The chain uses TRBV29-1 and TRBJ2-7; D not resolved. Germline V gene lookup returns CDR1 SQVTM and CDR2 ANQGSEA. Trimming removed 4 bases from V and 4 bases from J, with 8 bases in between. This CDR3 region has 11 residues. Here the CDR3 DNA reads TGCAGCGTTGTCCTACAGTACGAGCAGTACTTC. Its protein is CSVVLQYEQYF.

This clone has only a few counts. The CDR3 is CASTPGQGTYEQYF. The CDR3 nucleotides read TGTGCCAGCACCCCGGGACAGGGTACCTACGAGCAGTACTTC. The J gene is TRBJ2-7, the V gene TRBV28, with 9 bases identical to TRBD1. The germline gives CDR1 MDHEN, CDR2 SYDVKM. CDR3 length: 14 amino acids. With V trimmed by 7 bases and J by 2 bases, 6 bases remained unmatched.

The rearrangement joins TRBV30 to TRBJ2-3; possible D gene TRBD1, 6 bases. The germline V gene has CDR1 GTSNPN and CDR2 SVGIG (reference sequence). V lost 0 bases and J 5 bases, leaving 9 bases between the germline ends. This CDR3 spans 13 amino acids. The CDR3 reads CAWSVIRGDTQYF. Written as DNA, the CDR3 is TGTGCCTGGAGTGTCATCAGGGGAGATACGCAGTATTTT.

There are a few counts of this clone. The CDR3 loop reads CASSFLKRAYNEQFF. The CDR3, as DNA: TGTGCCAGCAGTTTTCTAAAGCGGGCCTACAATGAGCAGTTCTTC. The chain employs TRBV6-5 and TRBJ2-1; a possible D gene is TRBD2 (6 bases). The length of the CDR3 is 15 residues. Trimming shortened V by 4 bases and J by 2 bases, and 12 bases separated the two germline ends. Germline V gives CDR1 MNHEY, CDR2 SVGAGI.

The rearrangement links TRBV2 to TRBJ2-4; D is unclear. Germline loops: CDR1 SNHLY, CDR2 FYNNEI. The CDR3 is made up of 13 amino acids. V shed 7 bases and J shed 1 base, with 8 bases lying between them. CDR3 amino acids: CASMGRAKNIQYF. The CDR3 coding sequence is TGTGCCAGCATGGGCAGGGCCAAAAACATTCAGTACTTC.

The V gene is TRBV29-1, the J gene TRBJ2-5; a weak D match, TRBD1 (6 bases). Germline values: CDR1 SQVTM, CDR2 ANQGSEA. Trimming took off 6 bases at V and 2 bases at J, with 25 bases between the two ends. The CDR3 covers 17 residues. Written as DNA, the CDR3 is TGCAGCGTCCCGAAGGGTGCCTTACGGCAGGGGCAAGAGACCCAGTACTTC. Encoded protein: CSVPKGALRQGQETQYF.

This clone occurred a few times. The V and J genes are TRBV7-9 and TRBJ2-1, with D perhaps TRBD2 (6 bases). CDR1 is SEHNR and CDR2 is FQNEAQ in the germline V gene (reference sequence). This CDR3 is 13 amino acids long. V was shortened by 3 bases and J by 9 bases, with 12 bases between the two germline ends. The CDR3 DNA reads TGTGCCAGCAGCTTTGGCAGGGAGGCTGAGCAGTTCTTC. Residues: CASSFGREAEQFF.

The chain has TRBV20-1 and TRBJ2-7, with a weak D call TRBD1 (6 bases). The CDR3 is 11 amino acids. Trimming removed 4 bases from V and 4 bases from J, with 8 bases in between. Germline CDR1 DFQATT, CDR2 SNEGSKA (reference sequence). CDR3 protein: CSATGEYEQYF. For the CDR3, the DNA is TGCAGTGCTACAGGGGAATACGAGCAGTACTTC.

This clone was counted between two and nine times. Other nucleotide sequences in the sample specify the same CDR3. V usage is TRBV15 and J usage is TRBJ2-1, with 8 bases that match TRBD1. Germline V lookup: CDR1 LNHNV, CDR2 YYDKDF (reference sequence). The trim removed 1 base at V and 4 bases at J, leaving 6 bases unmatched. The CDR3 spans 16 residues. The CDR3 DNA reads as TGTGCCACCAGCAGAGCTGCCGGACAGGGATACAATGAGCAGTTCTTC. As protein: CATSRAAGQGYNEQFF.

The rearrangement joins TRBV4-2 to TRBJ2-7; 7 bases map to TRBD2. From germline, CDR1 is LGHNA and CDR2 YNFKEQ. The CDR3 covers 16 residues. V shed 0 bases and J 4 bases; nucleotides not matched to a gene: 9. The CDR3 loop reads CASSQDYFQAGYEQYF. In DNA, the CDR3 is TGTGCCAGCAGCCAAGATTACTTCCAAGCGGGGTACGAGCAGTACTTC.

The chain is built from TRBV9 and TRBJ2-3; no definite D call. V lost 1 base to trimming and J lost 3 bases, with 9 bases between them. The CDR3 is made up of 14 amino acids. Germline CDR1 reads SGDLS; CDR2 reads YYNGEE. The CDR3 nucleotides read TGTGCCAGCAGCGTAATGTCAGGTACAGATACGCAGTATTTT. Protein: CASSVMSGTDTQYF.

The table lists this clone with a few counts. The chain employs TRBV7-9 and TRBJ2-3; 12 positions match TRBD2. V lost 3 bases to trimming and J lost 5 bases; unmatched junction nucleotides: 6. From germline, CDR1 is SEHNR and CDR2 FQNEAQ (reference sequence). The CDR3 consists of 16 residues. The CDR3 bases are TGTGCCAGCAGCTTGTTACTAGCGGGAGGCCTAGATACGCAGTATTTT. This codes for CASSLLLAGGLDTQYF.

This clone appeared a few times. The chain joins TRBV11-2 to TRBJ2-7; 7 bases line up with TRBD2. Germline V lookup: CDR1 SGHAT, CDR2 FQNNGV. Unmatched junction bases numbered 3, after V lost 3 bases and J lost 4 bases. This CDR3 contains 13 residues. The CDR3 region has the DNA TGTGCCAGCAGCTTGGATAGCGGGTACGAGCAGTACTTC. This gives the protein CASSLDSGYEQYF.

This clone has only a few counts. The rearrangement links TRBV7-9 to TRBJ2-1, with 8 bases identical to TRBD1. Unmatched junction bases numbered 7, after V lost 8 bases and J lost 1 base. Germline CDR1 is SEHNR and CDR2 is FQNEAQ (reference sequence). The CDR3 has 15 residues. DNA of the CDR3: TGTGCCAGCTTGACGACAGGGGCTTCCTACAATGAGCAGTTCTTC. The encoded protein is CASLTTGASYNEQFF.

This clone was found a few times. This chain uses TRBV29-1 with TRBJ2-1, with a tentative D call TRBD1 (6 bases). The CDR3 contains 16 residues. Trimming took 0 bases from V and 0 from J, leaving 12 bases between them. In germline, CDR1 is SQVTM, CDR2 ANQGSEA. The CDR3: CSVEDITGRSYNEQFF. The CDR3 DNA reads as TGCAGCGTTGAAGATATAACAGGGCGCTCCTACAATGAGCAGTTCTTC.

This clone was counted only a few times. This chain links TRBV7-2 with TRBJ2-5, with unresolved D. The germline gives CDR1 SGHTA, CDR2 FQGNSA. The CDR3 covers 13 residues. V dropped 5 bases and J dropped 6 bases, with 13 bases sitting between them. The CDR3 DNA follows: TGTGCCAGCAGCCCGACCGAGGTCCAGACCCAGTACTTC. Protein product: CASSPTEVQTQYF.

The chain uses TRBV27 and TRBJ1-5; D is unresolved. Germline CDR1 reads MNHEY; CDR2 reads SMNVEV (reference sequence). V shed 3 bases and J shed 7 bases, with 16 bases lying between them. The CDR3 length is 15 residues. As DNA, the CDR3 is TGTGCCAGCAGTTTGGAGGGTAAGGTAGGACAGCCCCAGCATTTT. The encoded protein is CASSLEGKVGQPQHF.

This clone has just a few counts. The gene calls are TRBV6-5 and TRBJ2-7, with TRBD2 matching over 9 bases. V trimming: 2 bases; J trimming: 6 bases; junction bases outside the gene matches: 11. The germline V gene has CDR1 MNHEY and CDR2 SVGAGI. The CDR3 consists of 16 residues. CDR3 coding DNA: TGTGCCAGCAGTTACCTGGGCGGGAGGGCCTTCCCCGAGCAGTACTTC. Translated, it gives CASSYLGGRAFPEQYF.

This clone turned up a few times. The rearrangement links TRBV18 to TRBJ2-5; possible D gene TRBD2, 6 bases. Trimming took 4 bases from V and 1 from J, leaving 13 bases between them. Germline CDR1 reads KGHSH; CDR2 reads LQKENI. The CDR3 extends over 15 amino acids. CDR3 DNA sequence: TGTGCCAGCTCACGTCGGGGAGGCACCCAAGAGACCCAGTACTTC. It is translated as CASSRRGGTQETQYF.

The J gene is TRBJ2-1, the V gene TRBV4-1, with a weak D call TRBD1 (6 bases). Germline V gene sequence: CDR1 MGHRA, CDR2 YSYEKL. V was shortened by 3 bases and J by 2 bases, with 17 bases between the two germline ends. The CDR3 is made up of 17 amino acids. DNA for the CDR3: TGCGCCAGCAGCCAGGCCCCTACAGGGTCGGCCTACAATGAGCAGTTCTTC. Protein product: CASSQAPTGSAYNEQFF.

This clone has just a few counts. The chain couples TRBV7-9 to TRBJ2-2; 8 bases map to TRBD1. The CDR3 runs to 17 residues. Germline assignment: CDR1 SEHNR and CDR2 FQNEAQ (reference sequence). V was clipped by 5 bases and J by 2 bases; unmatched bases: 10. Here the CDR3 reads CASSAWTGSINTGELFF. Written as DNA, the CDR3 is TGTGCCAGCAGCGCCTGGACAGGGAGTATTAACACCGGGGAGCTGTTTTTT.

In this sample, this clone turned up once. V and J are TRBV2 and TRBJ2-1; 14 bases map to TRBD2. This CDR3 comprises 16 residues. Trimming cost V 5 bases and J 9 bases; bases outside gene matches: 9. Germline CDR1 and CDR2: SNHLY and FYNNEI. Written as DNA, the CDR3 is TGTGCCAGCAGTTATCCGGGACTAGCGGGAGTAGGTGAGCAGTTCTTC. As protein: CASSYPGLAGVGEQFF. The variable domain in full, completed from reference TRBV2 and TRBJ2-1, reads EPEVTQTPSHQVTQMGQEVILRCVPISNHLYFYWYRQILGQKVEFLVSFYNNEISEKSEIFDDQFSVERPDGSNFTLKIRSTKLEDSAMYFCASSYPGLAGVGEQFFGPGTRLTVL.